The 14 T cell receptor beta chains below all came from one sample that was sequenced in a study of low-dose radiotherapy and immunotherapy resistance in tumors (dated by TCRdb to between 2022 and 2023). The data were produced on an Illumina HiSeq 2500. To make first-strand cDNA, Superscript III was used along with a set of TRAV- and TRBV-specific primers so that both the TCRalpha and TCRbeta chains were covered. An approximately 20-cycle PCR with Phusion amplified the TCRs, pairing a constant-region primer with the adapter that was attached to the V primers. Through fastp at Q25 and MiXCR, TCRdb rebuilt clones from the public reads, retaining in-frame beta chains. Every CDR3 protein is listed once, alongside the most common genes and DNA of its rows. For this sample the table gives around 79,000 distinct CDR3 sequences, of which around 18% were detected only once. Of the sample, about 5.9% is held by the ten largest clones.

The time point label here, explained by the study, means: before trial treatment. The material sequenced was PBMCs, taken before treatment. These receptors came from a male donor with prostate cancer.

Concerning this clonotype itself: It is likely a read error: a sequence one base away is far more abundant. The chain has TRBV6-2 or TRBV6-3 and TRBJ2-7, with 8 positions matching TRBD2. This CDR3 region has 13 residues. With V trimmed by 5 bases and J by 7 bases, 7 bases remained unmatched. In germline, CDR1 is MNHEY, CDR2 SVGEGT. The CDR3 DNA is TGTGCCAGCAGTGCAGCGGGGGTTAATGAGCAGTACTTC. Encoded protein: CASSAAGVNEQYF.

The sample holds one count of this clonotype. The CDR3 region is CASMKDRGSYNEQFF. DNA of the CDR3: TGTGCCAGCATGAAAGACAGGGGGTCCTACAATGAGCAGTTCTTC. J is TRBJ2-1 and V is TRBV2; 9 bases match TRBD1. Losses at the gene ends were 7 bases for V and 1 base for J; bases not matched to a gene: 5. The CDR3 has 15 amino acids. Germline V gene sequence: CDR1 SNHLY, CDR2 FYNNEI.

This clonotype was detected ten times or more. The chain has TRBV29-1 and TRBJ1-2; no clear D. The V and J ends lost 5 bases and 6 bases respectively, with 13 bases between them. The germline V gene has CDR1 SQVTM and CDR2 ANQGSEA. This CDR3 contains 12 residues. The CDR3, as DNA: TGCAGCGTTCTGCCGCAGTCCGATGGCTACACCTTC. Its protein is CSVLPQSDGYTF.

This clonotype was counted at least ten times. The chain recombines TRBV18 with TRBJ2-1; D may match TRBD1 or TRBD2 (5 bases each). V dropped 10 bases and J dropped 5 bases, with 15 bases sitting between them. The CDR3 contains 13 residues. Germline loops: CDR1 KGHSH, CDR2 LQKENI. The CDR3 here is CATKGTIHNEQFF. CDR3 coding DNA: TGTGCCACCAAGGGGACGATCCACAATGAGCAGTTCTTC. Based on the CDR3 plus reference TRBV18 and TRBJ2-1, the full variable domain is NAGVMQNPRHLVRRRGQEARLRCSPMKGHSHVYWYRQLPEEGLKFMVYLQKENIIDESGMPKERFSAEFPKEGPSILRIQQVVRGDSAAYFCATKGTIHNEQFFGPGTRLTVL.

The table lists this clonotype with many counts. The gene calls are TRBV6-4 and TRBJ2-1, with D unclear. This CDR3 region has 12 residues. Germline V gene lookup returns CDR1 MRHNA and CDR2 SNTAGT. V was cut by 3 bases and J by 6 bases, with 6 bases left in between. The CDR3 loop is CASSDNSNEQFF. The CDR3 bases are TGTGCCAGCAGTGATAATAGCAATGAGCAGTTCTTC.

The gene calls are TRBV6-8 and TRBJ2-2; 7 bases map to TRBD1. V gave up 5 bases and J gave up 5 bases; unmatched junction bases: 11. The CDR3 runs to 16 residues. Looked up from germline, CDR1 is MNHGY and CDR2 is SAAAGT. This chain's CDR3 is CASSPPGQPVTGELFF. For the CDR3, the DNA is TGTGCCAGCAGTCCACCGGGACAGCCTGTTACCGGGGAGCTGTTTTTT.

As concerns this clonotype: With only one base between it and a far larger clone, this is likely a read error. V is TRBV24-1 and J is TRBJ2-1; TRBD2 matches at 8 bases. Trimming at V came to 3 bases and at J to 10 bases, leaving 16 bases not matched to a gene. The CDR3 contains 17 residues. Germline assignment: CDR1 KGHDR and CDR2 SFDVKD. The CDR3 DNA follows: TGTGCCACCAGTGATGAACAAGCGGGAGAGGCTCCTAGGGAGCAGTTCTTC. It is translated as CATSDEQAGEAPREQFF.

In this sample, this clonotype turned up many times. The gene calls are TRBV29-1 and TRBJ2-5; 11 bases match TRBD2. The CDR3 extends over 15 amino acids. Germline CDR1 is SQVTM and CDR2 is ANQGSEA. The ends lost 3 bases at V and 5 bases at J; junction bases unmatched: 8. CDR3 nucleotides: TGCAGCGTTGACGGTCTAGCGGGGGGCAGGGAGACCCAGTACTTC. Encoded protein: CSVDGLAGGRETQYF.

This clonotype was picked up many times. The V and J genes are TRBV27 and TRBJ1-2; the D is unclear. Trimming took 6 bases from V and 4 from J, leaving 12 bases between them. The germline gives CDR1 MNHEY, CDR2 SMNVEV (reference sequence). The CDR3 has 13 amino acids. The CDR3 coding sequence is TGTGCCAGCAGCCGTGCTGGAGGCTATGGCTACACCTTC. It is translated as CASSRAGGYGYTF.

This clonotype was seen a single time. The chain couples TRBV19 to TRBJ2-7; 11 bases are a match to TRBD2. The trim removed 3 bases at V and 2 bases at J, leaving 3 bases unmatched. The CDR3 spans 15 residues. Germline V gene sequence: CDR1 LNHDA, CDR2 SQIVND (reference sequence). For the CDR3, the DNA is TGTGCCAGTAGTATGCTTAGCGGGGGGGCCTACGAGCAGTACTTC. It codes for CASSMLSGGAYEQYF.

The rearrangement links TRBV27 to TRBJ2-1; 8 bases agree with TRBD1. This CDR3 comprises 16 residues. CDR1 is MNHEY and CDR2 is SMNVEV in the germline V gene (reference sequence). The V segment lost 5 bases and the J segment 6 bases; nucleotides outside the gene matches: 12. The CDR3 loop is CASSLSGTGGRNEQFF. For the CDR3, the DNA is TGTGCCAGCAGTCTGTCCGGGACAGGAGGACGCAATGAGCAGTTCTTC.

This clonotype was counted many times. This sequence joins TRBV10-3 and TRBJ2-1; 14 positions match TRBD2. The J segment lost 5 bases and the V segment lost 7 bases, leaving 7 bases of the junction unmatched. CDR1 is ENHRY and CDR2 is SYGVKD in the germline V gene. The CDR3 covers 16 residues. This CDR3 is CAIKGTSGGSDNEQFF. CDR3 DNA sequence: TGTGCCATCAAGGGGACTAGCGGGGGATCCGACAATGAGCAGTTCTTC.

The sample holds many counts of this clonotype. J is TRBJ2-3 and V is TRBV5-1; possible D gene TRBD2, 5 bases. The germline gives CDR1 SGHRS, CDR2 YFSETQ. The CDR3 runs to 15 residues. V was clipped by 2 bases and J by 6 bases, with 16 bases between them. CDR3 coding DNA: TGCGCCAGCAGCTTTGAGGGAACAACCATGGATACGCAGTATTTT. This translates into CASSFEGTTMDTQYF.

This clonotype was picked up many times. The CDR3 coding sequence is TGTGCCAGCAGCCCGACAGGGAGGACTGGTGAGCAGTTCTTC. The encoded protein is CASSPTGRTGEQFF. This chain connects TRBV7-9 to TRBJ2-1; D is possibly TRBD1 (7 bases). The CDR3 totals 14 residues. Germline V gives CDR1 SEHNR, CDR2 FQNEAQ (reference sequence). With 5 bases removed from V and 9 bases from J, the gap between germline ends came to 17 bases.